What follows are 28 T cell receptor beta chains derived from one specimen sequenced in a study of T cell changes during pregnancy in multiple sclerosis. Repertoires were generated with immunoSEQ multiplex PCR, while TCRdb's copy carries only in-frame clones and drops some. The data show tens of thousands of clones, over 75% seen once. The source material was peripheral blood, sampled in the first trimester of pregnancy. Receptors were obtained from a female donor in good health, enrolled as a control in a pregnancy study.

This chain uses TRBV15 with TRBJ2-1; 8 bases fit TRBD2. This CDR3 is 14 amino acids long. In germline, CDR1 is LNHNV, CDR2 YYDKDF (reference sequence). The V segment lost 7 bases and the J segment 5 bases; nucleotides outside the gene matches: 7. The DNA for the CDR3 is TGTGCCACCACCAGCCGGCGGGAGGACAATGAGCAGTTCTTC. Translated, it gives CATTSRREDNEQFF.

The chain is built from TRBV19 and TRBJ2-7, with 8 bases matching TRBD1. Germline trimming cut 8 bases from V and 4 bases from J; bases unmatched to any gene: 16. The CDR3 is made up of 16 amino acids. The germline V gene encodes CDR1 LNHDA and CDR2 SQIVND (reference sequence). The CDR3 here is CASPQRVQGVLYEQYF. CDR3 DNA sequence: TGTGCCAGTCCTCAAAGGGTACAGGGGGTATTGTACGAGCAGTACTTC.

The sample holds one count of this clone. The rearrangement uses TRBV6-4 and TRBJ2-3; 8 bases are shared with TRBD2. J was trimmed by 2 bases and V by 0 bases; bases with no gene match: 10. The CDR3 consists of 18 residues. CDR1 is MRHNA, CDR2 SNTAGT, per germline. The CDR3 reads CASSDSAGTGGTTDTQYF. CDR3 nucleotide sequence: TGTGCCAGCAGTGACTCCGCCGGTACGGGGGGGACCACAGATACGCAGTATTTT.

The rearrangement links TRBV13 to TRBJ2-3; D is perhaps TRBD2 (6 bases). V was shortened by 2 bases and J by 0 bases, with 12 bases between the two germline ends. Germline assignment: CDR1 PRHDT and CDR2 FYEKMQ (reference sequence). CDR3 length: 16 residues. Here the CDR3 DNA reads TGTGCCAGCAGCTTACGGGGGACCCCAAGCACAGATACGCAGTATTTT. It specifies CASSLRGTPSTDTQYF.

The chain employs TRBV10-1 and TRBJ2-2; D is unresolved. Trimming took 6 bases from V and 1 from J, leaving 9 bases between them. The CDR3 has 14 amino acids. Germline V gene data show CDR1 as WNHNN and CDR2 as SYGVQD (reference sequence). CDR3 residues: CASRNPGNTGELFF. In DNA form, the CDR3 reads TGCGCCAGCAGAAACCCAGGGAACACCGGGGAGCTGTTTTTT.

The chain is built from TRBV19 and TRBJ2-3; 8 positions agree with TRBD2. J gave up 3 bases and V 2 bases, and 10 bases lay outside the gene matches. Germline V gene sequence: CDR1 LNHDA, CDR2 SQIVND (reference sequence). There are 17 residues in the CDR3. CDR3: CASSIRRVPGGTDTQYF. The CDR3 DNA reads TGTGCCAGTAGTATACGTCGGGTCCCGGGGGGGACAGATACGCAGTATTTT.

The chain employs TRBV6-1 and TRBJ2-7, with 9 positions matching TRBD1. CDR1 and CDR2 (germline): MNHNS, SASEGT. The CDR3 has 18 residues. V lost 4 bases to trimming and J lost 0 bases; unmatched junction nucleotides: 13. The CDR3 sequence: CASSAVHGGTGSSYEQYF. CDR3 DNA: TGTGCCAGCAGTGCCGTACACGGCGGGACAGGGAGCTCCTACGAGCAGTACTTC.

The gene calls are TRBV30 and TRBJ2-5; 7 bases are a match to TRBD1. Germline V gene data show CDR1 as GTSNPN and CDR2 as SVGIG (reference sequence). Unmatched junction bases numbered 5, after V lost 0 bases and J lost 1 base. This CDR3 has 15 amino acids. The CDR3 sequence is CAWSVDRRSQETQYF. Written as DNA, the CDR3 is TGTGCCTGGAGTGTGGACAGGCGTTCCCAAGAGACCCAGTACTTC. The full variable domain, its missing parts supplied by reference TRBV30 and TRBJ2-5, is SQTIHQWPATLVQPVGSPLSLECTVEGTSNPNLYWYRQAAGRGLQLLFYSVGIGQISSEVPQNLSASRPQDRQFILSSKKLLLSDSGFYLCAWSVDRRSQETQYFGPGTRLLVL.

A word on this clone: A read error may account for a junction end that differs from germline. J is TRBJ1-2 and V is TRBV7-2; TRBD1 agrees at 7 bases. CDR3 length: 13 residues. CDR1 and CDR2 (germline): SGHTA, FQGNSA. The CDR3: CASSPQQGYDYTF. Written as DNA, the CDR3 is TGTGCCAGCAGTCCGCAACAGGGGTATGACTACACCTTC.

The gene calls are TRBV6-1 and TRBJ2-7, with D unresolved. This CDR3 has 12 residues. Looked up from germline, CDR1 is MNHNS and CDR2 is SASEGT. Between the trimmed V and J ends, which lost 6 bases and 3 bases, there was a span of 9 bases. The CDR3 DNA sequence: TGTGCCAGCAGAACGGTCCTCTACGAGCAGTACTTC. It yields the protein CASRTVLYEQYF.

This clone was detected a few times. The rearrangement uses TRBV7-6 and TRBJ1-1; 7 positions agree with TRBD1. Germline CDR1 is SGHVS and CDR2 is FNYEAQ. The CDR3 has 14 amino acids. J gave up 2 bases and V 3 bases, and 3 bases lay outside the gene matches. The CDR3 loop reads CASSFRQGNTEAFF. The CDR3 DNA sequence: TGTGCCAGCAGCTTTAGACAGGGCAACACTGAAGCTTTCTTT.

The chain links TRBV7-9 to TRBJ2-7; D might be TRBD2 (5 bases). Per germline, CDR1 SEHNR and CDR2 FQNEAQ (reference sequence). The CDR3 totals 15 residues. Trimming left V 5 bases short and J 7 bases short, with 21 bases between. CDR3 nucleotides: TGTGCCAGCAGCCCCTACCCCAGCGGCGGGCGGGAGCAGTACTTC. Amino acids: CASSPYPSGGREQYF.

The CDR3 here is CASSIDADRAPRQPQHF. The CDR3 nucleotides are TGTGCCAGTAGTATAGATGCGGACAGGGCCCCCAGGCAGCCCCAGCATTTT. This chain connects TRBV19 to TRBJ1-5, with TRBD1 matching over 8 bases. With V trimmed by 0 bases and J by 7 bases, 11 bases remained unmatched. This CDR3 has 17 amino acids. Per the germline V gene, CDR1 is LNHDA and CDR2 is SQIVND (reference sequence).

The chain has TRBV7-8 and TRBJ1-6, with D hard to call. V lost 5 bases and J lost 10, with 18 bases in between. Germline loops: CDR1 SGHVS, CDR2 FQNEAQ. This CDR3 comprises 15 residues. This CDR3 is CASSPRLWPGSPLHF. The CDR3 bases are TGTGCCAGCAGCCCTCGACTATGGCCGGGGTCACCCCTCCACTTT.

The CDR3 region is CASSEGRRGADTQYF. DNA for the CDR3: TGTGCCAGCAGCGAAGGAAGGAGGGGCGCAGATACGCAGTATTTT. V and J are TRBV5-4 and TRBJ2-3, with D tentatively TRBD2 (6 bases). Germline CDR1 reads SGHNT; CDR2 reads YYREEE (reference sequence). Trimming left V 4 bases short and J 4 bases short, with 16 bases between. This CDR3 has 15 amino acids.

The rearrangement joins TRBV27 to TRBJ1-4; D is undetermined. The CDR3 has 16 residues. The germline V gene has CDR1 MNHEY and CDR2 SMNVEV (reference sequence). The ends were cut back, 2 bases at V and 1 base at J, with 11 bases in the middle. The CDR3 DNA reads TGTGCCAGCAGTTTAACGGGAAGGAGAACTAATGAAAAACTGTTTTTT. Its translation is CASSLTGRRTNEKLFF.

This chain uses TRBV27 with TRBJ1-5; 8 bases line up with TRBD1. V was pared by 6 bases and J by 3 bases, with 19 bases of the junction left unmatched. Germline CDR1 is MNHEY and CDR2 is SMNVEV (reference sequence). The CDR3 extends over 19 amino acids. CDR3 in amino acids: CASRLQGFGQGRANQPQHF. The CDR3 nucleotides read TGTGCCAGCAGGTTACAAGGGTTCGGACAGGGCAGGGCCAATCAGCCCCAGCATTTT.

The chain links TRBV13 to TRBJ2-7; a weak D match, TRBD1 (10 bases). In germline, CDR1 is PRHDT, CDR2 FYEKMQ (reference sequence). The CDR3 loop spans 18 amino acids. The germline V and J ends were trimmed by 7 bases and 2 bases, with 27 bases remaining between them. As DNA, the CDR3 is TGTGCCAGCAAAGCGGACAGGGGGGGTGCTAGCGGGACCTACGAGCAGTACTTC. It specifies CASKADRGGASGTYEQYF.

V and J are TRBV5-6 and TRBJ2-2; 8 bases match TRBD1. Trimming at V came to 2 bases and at J to 5 bases, leaving 8 bases not matched to a gene. The CDR3 has 16 amino acids. Germline CDR1 reads SGHDT; CDR2 reads YYEEEE. The CDR3 sequence: CASSFLAQGATGELFF. The CDR3 DNA is TGTGCCAGCAGCTTTTTGGCTCAGGGGGCGACCGGGGAGCTGTTTTTT.

V and J are TRBV5-6 and TRBJ2-1; 12 bases are shared with TRBD2. The germline gives CDR1 SGHDT, CDR2 YYEEEE. With V trimmed by 3 bases and J by 9 bases, 1 base remained unmatched. The CDR3 totals 13 residues. The CDR3 spells CASSWTSGIEQFF. For the CDR3, the DNA is TGTGCCAGCAGCTGGACTAGCGGGATTGAGCAGTTCTTC.

The chain employs TRBV6-5 and TRBJ1-6; D possibly corresponds to TRBD1 (5 bases). Germline V lookup: CDR1 MNHEY, CDR2 SVGAGI. The CDR3 spans 15 residues. V was shortened by 4 bases and J by 8 bases, with 15 bases between the two germline ends. The CDR3 DNA sequence: TGTGCCAGCAGTTCCGGGGGGGTGGTTGATTCACCCCTCCACTTT. Translation: CASSSGGVVDSPLHF.

The chain carries TRBV11-2 and TRBJ2-7; 9 positions agree with TRBD1. Germline CDR1 reads SGHAT; CDR2 reads FQNNGV. With 7 bases clipped from V and 7 bases from J, the junction kept 2 bases outside the gene matches. This CDR3 spans 11 amino acids. The CDR3 here is CASTTGGEQYF. CDR3 DNA sequence: TGTGCCAGCACGACAGGGGGGGAGCAGTACTTC.

The rearrangement uses TRBV6-1 and TRBJ1-6; TRBD1 is a possible D gene (6 bases). V lost 3 bases to trimming and J lost 6 bases, with 12 bases between them. The CDR3 consists of 15 residues. Germline CDR1 is MNHNS and CDR2 is SASEGT. The CDR3 loop is CASSDQGPLNSPLHF. CDR3 nucleotides: TGTGCCAGCAGTGATCAGGGGCCCCTTAATTCACCCCTCCACTTT.

J is TRBJ1-2 and V is TRBV2, with 8 bases matching TRBD1. This CDR3 comprises 13 residues. Trimming took 7 bases from V and 4 from J; bases not matched to a gene: 5. Germline values: CDR1 SNHLY, CDR2 FYNNEI. CDR3 coding DNA: TGTGCCAGCAAGGCCAGGGGGCTCTATGGCTACACCTTC. Translation: CASKARGLYGYTF.

There are a few counts of this clone. The chain is built from TRBV6-6 and TRBJ1-4; 10 bases fit TRBD1. The CDR3 totals 15 residues. With V trimmed by 4 bases and J by 7 bases, 6 bases remained unmatched. Looked up from germline, CDR1 is MNHNY and CDR2 is SVGAGI (reference sequence). CDR3 protein: CASSSSRTGGEKLFF. CDR3 in DNA: TGTGCCAGCAGTTCCTCCCGGACAGGGGGTGAAAAACTGTTTTTT.

This clone appeared once. This rearrangement joins TRBV9 to TRBJ2-1, with 12 bases fitting TRBD2. The CDR3 is 18 residues long. CDR1 and CDR2 (germline): SGDLS, YYNGEE. V was clipped by 3 bases and J by 7 bases; unmatched bases: 14. Here the CDR3 DNA reads TGTGCCAGCAGCGCTCATCCCCGGACTAGCGGGGCCGGGAATGAGCAGTTCTTC. Translated: CASSAHPRTSGAGNEQFF.

In nucleotides, the CDR3 is TGTGCCAGCAGCGCCGACGGGACAGGGAGGAATGAGCAGTTCTTC. This translates into CASSADGTGRNEQFF. J is TRBJ2-1 and V is TRBV9, with TRBD1 matching 9 bases. Germline V gene sequence: CDR1 SGDLS, CDR2 YYNGEE. The CDR3 runs 15 residues. V trimming: 3 bases; J trimming: 7 bases; junction bases outside the gene matches: 8.

The chain's CDR3 is CASSPRTSSTGELFF. As DNA, the CDR3 is TGTGCCAGCAGCCCAAGGACTAGTAGCACCGGGGAGCTGTTTTTT. V is TRBV7-8 and J is TRBJ2-2, with 7 bases lining up with TRBD2. The CDR3 has 15 residues. Germline trimming cut 5 bases from V and 4 bases from J; bases unmatched to any gene: 7. Germline V lookup: CDR1 SGHVS, CDR2 FQNEAQ.